Listed below are T cell receptor beta chains from one sample, sequenced in a study of beta chain features in type 1 diabetes. Using immunoSEQ multiplex PCR, the repertoire was profiled, and TCRdb retains in-frame clones only, with some absent. This table has more than 300,000 clones, roughly 8% appearing once. Sample: central memory CD4+ T cells from blood. These receptors were obtained from a woman aged 18-35 years in good health. Both conserved end residues are part of each CDR3. The D gene is left open where the match is weak. Clone size appears in some rows only: once, few, many, or a class for an expanded clone.

d_gene	v_gene	j_gene	abundance	CDR3nt	CDR3aa
NA	TRBV2	TRBJ2-3	many	TGTGCCAGCAGTCCTTTCACGGGAGCGGCAGATACGCAGTATTTT	CASSPFTGAADTQYF
TRBD2	TRBV28	TRBJ2-1	few	TGTGCCAGCAGTTTTCCTCGGACTAGTGGCTATGAGCAGTTCTTC	CASSFPRTSGYEQFF
TRBD2	TRBV14	TRBJ2-1	many	TGTGCCAGCAGCCCCATTCCGGGACTAGTAAATGAGCAGTTCTTC	CASSPIPGLVNEQFF
NA	TRBV5-1	TRBJ2-3	few	TGCGCCAGCAGCTTGACAGGGTCTACGGGGGATACGCAGTATTTT	CASSLTGSTGDTQYF
NA	TRBV27	TRBJ2-3	NA	TGTGCCAGCAGGGGCCAGGGGTCAAAAGATACGCAGTATTTT	CASRGQGSKDTQYF
TRBD2	TRBV4-3	TRBJ2-3	few	TGCGCCAGCAGCCAAGATCTTTACGGGAGCGGGAACACAGATACGCAGTATTTT	CASSQDLYGSGNTDTQYF
NA	TRBV6-1	TRBJ2-7	few	TGTGCCAGCAGTGAATTAAGGAGGGTTTGGTTC	CASSELRRVWF
NA	TRBV28	TRBJ1-1	few	TGTGCCACCTCGGGGCTGGATGGGTACTGGGGCACTGAAGCTTTCTTT	CATSGLDGYWGTEAFF
TRBD1	TRBV4-1	TRBJ2-7	NA	TGCGCCAGCAGCCAAGGGGACAGCGTCTACGAGCAGTACTTC	CASSQGDSVYEQYF
TRBD2	TRBV6-6	TRBJ2-7	once	TGTGCCAGCAGTTACTCGCAGTCGGGAGGCTACGAGCAGTACTTC	CASSYSQSGGYEQYF
NA	TRBV15	TRBJ1-3	few	TGTGCCACCAGCAGAGATGGAAACACCATATATTTT	CATSRDGNTIYF
NA	TRBV5-1	TRBJ2-3	NA	TGCGCCAGCCGATTAAGGAGTGGTACAGATACGCAGTATTTT	CASRLRSGTDTQYF
TRBD2	TRBV2	TRBJ2-1	few	TGTGCCAGCAGCGTTTTGCCTAGCGGTTACAATGAGCAGTTCTTC	CASSVLPSGYNEQFF
NA	TRBV2	TRBJ1-5	few	TGTGCCAGCAGTGAAGGTGCACAGAGGAGTCAGCCCCAGCATTTT	CASSEGAQRSQPQHF
NA	TRBV28	TRBJ2-4	few	TGTGCCAGCGGGTCCTCAGCCAAAAACATTCAGTACTTC	CASGSSAKNIQYF
NA	TRBV5-1	TRBJ2-3	many	TGCGCCAGCGTCCCCGACACTGGCACAGATACGCAGTATTTT	CASVPDTGTDTQYF
NA	TRBV7-2	TRBJ2-1	NA	TGTGCCAGCAGCCAACTAGGAGGGGAGCAGTTCTTC	CASSQLGGEQFF
NA	TRBV7-8	TRBJ1-5	NA	TGTGCCAGCAGCTTCACTGCGCAGCCCCAGCATTTT	CASSFTAQPQHF
TRBD2	TRBV7-3	TRBJ2-1	many	TGTGCCAGCAGCTTAACGGTGCGGGAGGGGTACAATGAGCAGTTCTTC	CASSLTVREGYNEQFF
TRBD1	TRBV7-4	TRBJ2-1	NA	TGTGTGGAGGTTCGGGACAGGGGGAACTGGGTCCACAATGAGCAGTTCTTC	CVEVRDRGNWVHNEQFF
TRBD2	TRBV27	TRBJ2-1	few	TGTGCCAGCCGAGAAGCGGGAGTCAATGAGCAGTTCTTC	CASREAGVNEQFF
NA	TRBV7-3	TRBJ1-3	NA	TGTGCCAGCAGCTCCCCATACTCTGGAAACACCATATATTTT	CASSSPYSGNTIYF
NA	TRBV7-2	TRBJ1-4	NA	TGTGCCAGCAGCTCCCTAGGGCAGTCCGGCGGCGAAAAACTGTTTTTT	CASSSLGQSGGEKLFF
NA	TRBV29-1	TRBJ2-3	few	TGCAGCGTTGTGGGCCCCGGTACGCAGTATTTT	CSVVGPGTQYF
TRBD1	TRBV25-1	TRBJ2-7	NA	TGTGCCAGCAGTGGACAGGGTTTCCACGAGCAGTACTTC	CASSGQGFHEQYF
NA	TRBV6-6	TRBJ1-4	many	TGTGCCAGCAGTCCAACGGGGCTGAATGAAAAACTGTTTTTT	CASSPTGLNEKLFF
NA	TRBV7-6	TRBJ2-1	few	TGTGCCAGCAGCTCTCAAGGGTTGGGCTCCTACAATGAGCAGTTCTTC	CASSSQGLGSYNEQFF
TRBD2	TRBV11-2	TRBJ2-3	few	TGTGCCAGCAGCCCCTGGACTAGCGGGAGCAGGGATACGCAGTATTTT	CASSPWTSGSRDTQYF
NA	TRBV6-1	TRBJ1-2	NA	TGTGCCAGCAGCTTAAGGCAGGGCTACGGCTACACCTTC	CASSLRQGYGYTF
NA	TRBV5-1	TRBJ2-1	few	TGCGCCAGCAGCTTGGCCGTAACAGGGAACAATGAGCAGTTCTTC	CASSLAVTGNNEQFF
TRBD2	TRBV28	TRBJ2-1	NA	TGTGCCAGCAGGTCTAGCGGGAGCGGCTCCTACAATGAGCAGTTCTTC	CASRSSGSGSYNEQFF
TRBD1	TRBV28	TRBJ1-2	NA	TGTGCCAGCAGTTTATTGGGACAGTATGGCTACACCTTC	CASSLLGQYGYTF
NA	TRBV6-5	TRBJ2-2	NA	TGTGCCAGCAGTTACCTCACCGGGGAGCTGTTTTTT	CASSYLTGELFF
TRBD1	TRBV27	TRBJ1-5	NA	TGTGCCAGCAGTCCGCCGGGACAGGGAAATCAGCCCCAGCATTTT	CASSPPGQGNQPQHF
NA	TRBV5-4	TRBJ2-5	few	TGCGCCAGCAGCGCCCAAATAAGGGGAGAGACCCAGTACTTC	CASSAQIRGETQYF
NA	TRBV4-1	TRBJ2-1	NA	TGCGCCAGCAGCCTAGGGACTGGCTACAATGAGCAGTTCTTC	CASSLGTGYNEQFF
TRBD1	TRBV27	TRBJ2-1	NA	TGTGCCAGCAGTAGGGGGCCCAATGAGCAGTTCTTC	CASSRGPNEQFF
TRBD2	TRBV7-3	TRBJ2-5	NA	TGTGCCAGTAGCCCCCTTATGGCTAGCGGGAGGACGTACCAAGAGACCCAGTACTTC	CASSPLMASGRTYQETQYF
NA	TRBV21-1	TRBJ1-5	many	TGTGCCAGCCCGACCCTCCGTCCTCAGCCCCAGCATTTT	CASPTLRPQPQHF
NA	TRBV9	TRBJ2-2	many	TGTGCCAGCAGCGGTAACACCGGGGAGCTGTTTTTT	CASSGNTGELFF
NA	TRBV28	TRBJ2-5	NA	TGTGCCAGCAGTAGCGGCCAAGAGACCCAGTACTTC	CASSSGQETQYF
NA	TRBV7-2	TRBJ1-1	few	TGTGCCAGCAGCTTCCGGGCACAGGGCCCCACTGAAGCTTTCTTT	CASSFRAQGPTEAFF
NA	TRBV6-1	TRBJ2-2	few	TGTGCCACCATGCCGGGACCCTACACCGGGGAGCTGTTTTTT	CATMPGPYTGELFF
NA	TRBV15	TRBJ2-5	few	TGTGCCACCAGCAGAGATGTCGGAACCCAGTACTTC	CATSRDVGTQYF
NA	TRBV5-1	TRBJ2-7	many	TGCGCCAGCAGCCAATTGGGCGAGCAGTACTTC	CASSQLGEQYF
TRBD2	TRBV7-2	TRBJ2-5	few	TGTGCCACTCCGAGCGGGAGCCAAGAGACCCAGTACTTC	CATPSGSQETQYF
NA	TRBV6-5	TRBJ2-5	few	TGTGCCACCCTTTTCGATTTTCATATAGAGACCCAGTACTTC	CATLFDFHIETQYF
NA	TRBV15	TRBJ2-7	many	TGTGCCACCAGCAGGGGTACAGGGGGGGCCTACGAGCAGTACTTC	CATSRGTGGAYEQYF
TRBD2	TRBV28	TRBJ2-1	NA	TGTGCCACTACTAGCGGACCCTACAATGAGCAGTTCTTC	CATTSGPYNEQFF
NA	TRBV6-1	TRBJ2-3	NA	TGTGCCAGCAGCCCCGAAAACACAGATACGCAGTATTTT	CASSPENTDTQYF
NA	TRBV7-9	TRBJ2-1	NA	TGTGCCAGCAGCCTGACGGGGTCCGGGAGTTTTGGCAATGAGCAGTTCTTC	CASSLTGSGSFGNEQFF
TRBD1	TRBV18	TRBJ2-2	many	TGTGCCAGCTCACCTCTGACAGGGGACACCGGGGAGCTGTTTTTT	CASSPLTGDTGELFF
TRBD1	TRBV6-1	TRBJ2-2	NA	TGTGCCGGCCAGGGGGAGACCGGGGAGCTGTTTTTT	CAGQGETGELFF
TRBD2	TRBV7-7	TRBJ2-1	NA	TGTGCTAGCAGCTTAGGCCTCGGTCGGGGGGACCAGCAGTTCTTC	CASSLGLGRGDQQFF
NA	TRBV28	TRBJ2-7	NA	TGTGCCAGCGGATTGGGCCCCTACGAGCAGTACTTC	CASGLGPYEQYF
TRBD1	TRBV29-1	TRBJ2-3	few	TGCAGCGGCGGACAGGGGGGAGATACGCAGTATTTT	CSGGQGGDTQYF
TRBD2	TRBV7-2	TRBJ2-2	few	TGTGCCAGCAGCCCCCGACTAGCGGGACCTACGAACACCGGGGAGCTGTTTTTT	CASSPRLAGPTNTGELFF
NA	TRBV11-2	TRBJ1-1	NA	TGTGCCAGCAGTGCTGACAGGAGTTACACTGAAGCTTTCTTT	CASSADRSYTEAFF
NA	TRBV27	TRBJ2-1	few	TGTGCCAGCAGTCATAACCTAAATGGTGAGCAGTTCTTC	CASSHNLNGEQFF